This is a list of T cell receptor beta chains from one sample in a study of cytomegalovirus exposure and HLA in healthy donors. Assay: immunoSEQ multiplex PCR; the TCRdb copy retains only in-frame clones and omits some. Seen here are 100,000 to 120,000 clones, roughly two thirds observed once, and the top ten hold roughly 8.3%. Sequencing used PBMCs. The origin of the receptors is a man aged 18 to 30 in good health and CMV-seropositive. The CDR3 runs from the conserved cysteine through the conserved F or W. A D gene is named only where the DNA matches it firmly. Part of the rows lack a size; the others show once, few, many or a class for expanded clones.

CDR3 protein,CDR3 DNA,J gene,clone size,V gene,D gene
CASSPDRVNTEAFF,TGCGCCAGCAGCCCGGACAGGGTTAACACTGAAGCTTTCTTT,TRBJ1-1,.,TRBV4-1,TRBD1
CASTPSSGGLDTQYF,TGTGCCAGCACCCCATCGAGCGGGGGCCTCGATACGCAGTATTTT,TRBJ2-3,.,TRBV6-1,TRBD2
CATSRKPTGPGTEAFF,TGTGCCACCAGCAGGAAACCAACAGGGCCAGGCACTGAAGCTTTCTTT,TRBJ1-1,.,TRBV15,.
CASSLVYASSYEQYF,TGCGCCAGCAGCTTGGTTTACGCCAGCTCCTACGAGCAGTACTTC,TRBJ2-7,.,TRBV5-1,.
CASSSPPLAGGETQYF,TGTGCCAGCAGCTCCCCACCACTAGCGGGTGGGGAGACCCAGTACTTC,TRBJ2-5,.,TRBV5-4,TRBD2
CASRDRAALFTDTQYF,TGTGCCAGCAGGGACAGGGCGGCCCTTTTTACAGATACGCAGTATTTT,TRBJ2-3,.,TRBV27,TRBD1
CASTPRDRVGTEAFF,TGTGCCAGCACCCCTCGGGACAGGGTAGGCACTGAAGCTTTCTTT,TRBJ1-1,.,TRBV7-9,TRBD1
CASSNPGTHSYEQYF,TGTGCCAGCAGTAATCCCGGGACTCACTCCTACGAGCAGTACTTC,TRBJ2-7,.,TRBV2,.
CASSLGGRLQETQYF,TGTGCCAGCAGCTTGGGGGGCAGACTCCAAGAGACCCAGTACTTC,TRBJ2-5,.,TRBV5-6,.
CASSLETGSYNEQFF,TGCGCCAGCAGCTTGGAGACAGGGTCCTACAATGAGCAGTTCTTC,TRBJ2-1,few,TRBV5-1,TRBD1
CASSELLQGMEAFF,TGTGCCAGCAGTGAACTCCTTCAGGGAATGGAAGCTTTCTTT,TRBJ1-1,.,TRBV6-1,.
CASSSDRAVHNEQFF,TGTGCCAGCAGTTCGGACAGGGCAGTCCACAATGAGCAGTTCTTC,TRBJ2-1,.,TRBV6-5,TRBD1
CASSYGGAQPQHF,TGTGCCAGCAGTTACGGGGGGGCTCAGCCCCAGCATTTT,TRBJ1-5,.,TRBV6-5,.
CAWSVQGQPQHF,TGTGCCTGGAGTGTCCAGGGCCAGCCCCAGCATTTT,TRBJ1-5,once,TRBV30,.
CASRSLTTNEKLFF,TGTGCCAGCAGGAGTCTTACAACTAATGAAAAACTGTTTTTT,TRBJ1-4,.,TRBV6-5,.
CATSRDQRGQGRMNTEAFF,TGTGCCACCAGCAGAGATCAGAGGGGACAGGGGCGGATGAACACTGAAGCTTTCTTT,TRBJ1-1,.,TRBV15,TRBD1